The present T cell receptor (beta chain) was sequenced within a study of blood T cell repertoires in COVID-19. Trimming shortened V by 4 bases and J by 3 bases, and 12 bases separated the two germline ends. Germline V CDR1 and CDR2: KGHSH, LQKENI. There are 15 residues in the CDR3. TCRdb's table, derived via immunoSEQ multiplex PCR, lists solely in-frame clones and lacks some. The repertoire holds tens of thousands of clones, with around 83% as singletons. The TCR originated in a human donor in a cohort sampled during active COVID-19. Source material: peripheral blood. The rearrangement links TRBV18 to TRBJ1-4; D remains ambiguous. This CDR3 is CASSLQNEPNEKLFF. In DNA form, the CDR3 reads TGTGCCAGCTCACTCCAAAACGAGCCTAATGAAAAACTGTTTTTT.